This TCR beta chain was obtained from a study of blood T cell repertoires in COVID-19. For the study at large: The analysed material was cDNA or gDNA that came from T cells, B-cell-depleted T cells, or PBMCs.

This study enrolled people aged about 18 to 90 from around 26 US geographic areas. Germline values: CDR1 MNHEY, CDR2 SVGAGI. Losses at the gene ends were 7 bases for V and 7 bases for J; bases not matched to a gene: 5. The CDR3 covers 13 residues. TCRdb's copy holds only in-frame clones and misses some; the assay was immunoSEQ multiplex PCR. This table has roughly 400,000 clones, 70% to 90% appearing once. The material sequenced was PBMCs or T cells enriched from blood (not recorded which). This clonotype was obtained from a middle-aged woman with acute COVID-19. V gene TRBV6-5 combines with J gene TRBJ1-4; TRBD1 matches at 8 bases. CDR3 amino acids: CASKITGGEKLFF. CDR3 nucleotide sequence: TGTGCCAGCAAAATAACAGGGGGTGAAAAACTGTTTTTT.